This T cell receptor (beta chain) originates from a study of CD8+ T cells in alopecia areata. General study results and limits: Lesional scalp exceeded normal scalp in clonality, especially in alopecia totalis/universalis.

In each case, RNA was isolated and then reverse transcribed into cDNA as the sequencing template. Sequenced by immunoSEQ multiplex PCR; TCRdb stores in-frame clones only, minus some. The top ten clones hold around 1.4% of a sample with about 200,000 clones, 50% to 60% of them seen once. The table lists this clone with a few counts. Its antigen is currently unknown. CDR3 length equals 16 residues. Deletions cut 1 base from V and 4 bases from J, with 13 bases between. Germline-derived CDR1 and CDR2 are LGHNA and YSLEER. As for treatment: oral pan-JAK inhibitor, 5-10 mg twice daily. Collection of lesional scalp punch biopsies and peripheral blood was performed in alopecia areata patients.

The sequence was collected from a human donor with alopecia areata. The sample consisted of CD4+ T cells sorted from blood, taken at week 4, from a patient treated with tofacitinib. The genes are TRBV4-3 and TRBJ1-4, with D possibly being TRBD1 (6 bases). CDR3 nucleotide sequence: TGCGCCAGCAGCCAAGGGTGGACAGTCCTTAATGAAAAACTGTTTTTT. Translated: CASSQGWTVLNEKLFF.